This entry is about one TCR beta chain. The antigen is undetermined. 60 Vbeta and 13 Jbeta primers were used in PCR. Only in-frame clones appear in the TCRdb table, and some are missing; sequencing was by immunoSEQ multiplex PCR. Among under 150,000 clones listed, approximately 80% were seen once. The data were taken from a study of cytomegalovirus exposure and HLA in healthy donors. General study results and limits: The authors listed 150 to 200 TCR beta chains as cytomegalovirus-associated. Most of the CMV-associated TCR beta chains (in a later analysis) appeared to be HLA-restricted.

The CDR3 is made up of 13 amino acids. The germline V gene encodes CDR1 MNHEY and CDR2 SVGAGI. Deletions cut 5 bases from V and 2 bases from J, with 9 bases between. This receptor was obtained from a woman aged 25 to 39 in good health and CMV-seronegative. Sequenced material: PBMCs. V usage is TRBV6-5 and J usage is TRBJ1-1; the D gene is possibly TRBD1 (6 bases). DNA of the CDR3: TGTGCCAGCAGTGGACAGATTAACACTGAAGCTTTCTTT. It translates to CASSGQINTEAFF.